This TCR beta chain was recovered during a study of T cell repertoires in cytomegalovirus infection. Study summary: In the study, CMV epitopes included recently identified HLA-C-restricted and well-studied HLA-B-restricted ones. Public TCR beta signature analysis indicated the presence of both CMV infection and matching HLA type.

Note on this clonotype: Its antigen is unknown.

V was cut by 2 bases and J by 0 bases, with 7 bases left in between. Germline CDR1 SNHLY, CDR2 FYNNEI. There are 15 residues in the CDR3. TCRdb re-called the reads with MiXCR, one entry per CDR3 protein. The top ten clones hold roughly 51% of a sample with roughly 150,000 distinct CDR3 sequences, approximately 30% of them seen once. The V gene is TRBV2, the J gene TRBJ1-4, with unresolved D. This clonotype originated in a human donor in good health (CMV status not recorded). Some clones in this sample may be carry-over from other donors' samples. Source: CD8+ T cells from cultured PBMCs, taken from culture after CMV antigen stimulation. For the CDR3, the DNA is TGTGCCAGCAGTGAATGGCTTTCAACTAATGAAAAACTGTTTTTT. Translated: CASSEWLSTNEKLFF.